The 29 T cell receptor beta chains below come from one sample, sequenced in a study of blood T cell repertoires in COVID-19. TCRdb's table, derived via immunoSEQ multiplex PCR, lists solely in-frame clones and lacks some. This table has 300,000 to 450,000 clones, around 87% appearing once. The sequencing input was PBMCs or T cells enriched from blood (not recorded which). The receptors derive from a middle-aged man in a cohort exposed to, infected with or recovered from COVID-19 (not recorded which).

The V and J genes are TRBV15 and TRBJ2-3, with D uncertain. The CDR3 extends over 14 amino acids. Germline CDR1 is LNHNV and CDR2 is YYDKDF (reference sequence). V was trimmed by 5 bases and J by 0 bases, leaving 9 bases between them. Written as DNA, the CDR3 is TGTGCCACCAGCCATACTTTTAGCACAGATACGCAGTATTTT. Its translation is CATSHTFSTDTQYF.

V and J are TRBV25-1 and TRBJ1-2; TRBD1 is a possible D gene (5 bases). The CDR3 spans 13 residues. Germline lookup yields CDR1 MGHDK and CDR2 SYGVNS. V lost 6 bases to trimming and J lost 4 bases, with 12 bases between them. This chain's CDR3 is CASSPGLAYGYTF. CDR3 DNA sequence: TGTGCCAGCAGCCCGGGACTCGCCTATGGCTACACCTTC.

This clone was counted a single time. This chain connects TRBV3-1 (or the pseudogene TRBV3-2) to TRBJ1-2; 7 bases line up with TRBD1. With V trimmed by 1 base and J by 7 bases, 6 bases remained unmatched. Looked up from germline, CDR1 is LGHDT and CDR2 is YNNKEL (reference sequence). This CDR3 contains 14 residues. The CDR3 bases are TGTGCCAGCAGCCAAGGACAGGGAGGTACTGGCTACACCTTC. Translated: CASSQGQGGTGYTF.

This chain connects TRBV6-1 to TRBJ1-2; D unresolved. The germline CDR1 and CDR2 sequences are MNHNS and SASEGT. V was clipped by 3 bases and J by 0 bases, with 8 bases between them. The CDR3 covers 14 residues. The CDR3 nucleotides are TGTGCCAGCAGTGATGGACTGCCTAACTATGGCTACACCTTC. As protein: CASSDGLPNYGYTF.

The rearrangement uses TRBV29-1 and TRBJ2-7, with D possibly TRBD1 on 5 matching bases. The germline V and J ends were trimmed by 3 bases and 0 bases, with 18 bases remaining between them. The CDR3 loop spans 16 amino acids. Germline V gives CDR1 SQVTM, CDR2 ANQGSEA. CDR3 sequence: CSVEGIQGDPSYEQYF. The CDR3 DNA sequence: TGCAGCGTTGAGGGAATCCAGGGTGACCCCTCCTACGAGCAGTACTTC.

A few counts support this clone. The genes are TRBV9 and TRBJ2-1; 7 positions match TRBD2. Germline CDR1 SGDLS, CDR2 YYNGEE. V gave up 4 bases and J gave up 6 bases; unmatched junction bases: 13. This CDR3 comprises 16 residues. The CDR3 loop is CASSPKGTNYANEQFF. The CDR3, as DNA: TGTGCCAGCAGCCCCAAGGGGACTAATTATGCCAATGAGCAGTTCTTC.

A few counts support this clone. This chain uses TRBV6-5 with TRBJ2-1; 8 bases line up with TRBD2. This CDR3 has 15 amino acids. V shed 6 bases, J shed 3 bases, and the junction held 7 bases outside the gene matches. CDR1 and CDR2 from the germline V gene are MNHEY and SVGAGI. The CDR3 DNA reads TGTGCCAGCAGCAAGCTGGGACTAGTCTACAATGAGCAGTTCTTC. Amino acid sequence: CASSKLGLVYNEQFF.

This clone is a singleton in its sample. The V and J genes are TRBV6-5 and TRBJ2-1; tentative D call: TRBD1 (5 bases). CDR1 is MNHEY and CDR2 is SVGAGI in the germline V gene. Trimming took off 0 bases at V and 5 bases at J, with 11 bases between the two ends. There are 15 residues in the CDR3. The CDR3 protein is CASSYSPGLDNEQFF. CDR3 sequence (DNA): TGTGCCAGCAGTTACTCCCCAGGGTTGGACAATGAGCAGTTCTTC.

This sequence joins TRBV10-2 and TRBJ1-1; no firm D call. Germline assignment: CDR1 WSHSY and CDR2 SAAADI. Between the trimmed V and J ends, which lost 4 bases and 1 base, there was a span of 7 bases. CDR3 length: 13 amino acids. CDR3 DNA: TGCGCCAGCAGTGTGAACAGGAACACTGAAGCTTTCTTT. It encodes CASSVNRNTEAFF.

CDR3: CASSRRQAGSSGANVLTF. The DNA for the CDR3 is TGTGCCAGCAGCAGACGTCAGGCGGGGAGCTCTGGGGCCAACGTCCTGACTTTC. This sequence joins TRBV3-1 (or the pseudogene TRBV3-2) and TRBJ2-6; perhaps TRBD2 as D (6 bases). CDR1 is LGHDT, CDR2 YNNKEL, per germline (reference sequence). The germline V and J ends were trimmed by 5 bases and 0 bases, with 17 bases remaining between them. The CDR3 length is 18 residues.

The chain uses TRBV9 and TRBJ2-7, with 8 bases that match TRBD1. The V segment lost 0 bases and the J segment 1 base; nucleotides outside the gene matches: 6. In germline, CDR1 is SGDLS, CDR2 YYNGEE. The CDR3 length is 16 residues. This CDR3 reads CASSVVPQGASYEQYF. In DNA, the CDR3 is TGTGCCAGCAGCGTAGTTCCGCAGGGGGCTTCCTACGAGCAGTACTTC.

The chain uses TRBV12-5 and TRBJ1-2; possible D gene TRBD1, 5 bases. V was pared by 5 bases and J by 8 bases, with 15 bases between. Germline V CDR1 and CDR2: LGHNT, FRNRAP. The CDR3 has 13 amino acids. The CDR3 here is CASGASGVGGYTF. The DNA of the CDR3 is TGTGCTAGTGGTGCGTCGGGGGTAGGCGGCTACACCTTC.

Here the CDR3 reads CASSSRDFSYNEQFF. The CDR3 DNA reads TGTGCCAGCAGCTCCCGGGACTTCTCCTACAATGAGCAGTTCTTC. The V call is TRBV7-9, the J call TRBJ2-1; D may be TRBD2 (6 bases). V dropped 4 bases and J dropped 0 bases, with 10 bases sitting between them. The germline V gene has CDR1 SEHNR and CDR2 FQNEAQ (reference sequence). There are 15 residues in the CDR3.

As for this clone: The same CDR3 also results from other DNA sequences found in this sample. The rearrangement joins TRBV5-1 to TRBJ1-6; 8 bases align to TRBD1. The germline V gene has CDR1 SGHRS and CDR2 YFSETQ. V gave up 1 base and J gave up 8 bases; unmatched junction bases: 2. The CDR3 contains 14 residues. The CDR3 nucleotides read TGCGCCAGCAGCTTGCAGGGGGCGGATTCACCCCTCCACTTT. Amino acid sequence: CASSLQGADSPLHF.

This clone was counted between two and nine times. The V and J genes are TRBV4-2 and TRBJ2-7; 9 bases are shared with TRBD1. CDR3 length: 19 residues. V lost 0 bases to trimming and J lost 4 bases; unmatched junction nucleotides: 16. The germline V gene encodes CDR1 LGHNA and CDR2 YNFKEQ. This CDR3 reads CASSQDQGQGILQKYEQYF. CDR3 coding DNA: TGTGCCAGCAGCCAAGATCAAGGACAGGGGATACTCCAAAAATACGAGCAGTACTTC.

The rearrangement links TRBV9 to TRBJ2-1, with D perhaps matching TRBD2 (6 bases). Looked up from germline, CDR1 is SGDLS and CDR2 is YYNGEE. The CDR3 spans 15 residues. V was trimmed by 4 bases and J by 3 bases, leaving 14 bases between them. CDR3 nucleotides: TGTGCCAGCAGCCTTAGCGGCCGTTACTACAATGAGCAGTTCTTC. This translates into CASSLSGRYYNEQFF.

This clone was seen only once. The V gene is TRBV11-2, the J gene TRBJ1-5; D call uncertain. Germline values: CDR1 SGHAT, CDR2 FQNNGV. The CDR3 spans 13 residues. Trimming shortened V by 3 bases and J by 3 bases, and 6 bases separated the two germline ends. The CDR3 spells CASSFSFNQPQHF. The CDR3 nucleotides are TGTGCCAGCAGCTTTAGTTTCAATCAGCCCCAGCATTTT.

The count of this clone is one. The chain joins TRBV7-2 to TRBJ2-5; 7 bases are a match to TRBD1. This CDR3 has 14 amino acids. Germline V CDR1 and CDR2: SGHTA, FQGNSA. J gave up 4 bases and V 3 bases, and 5 bases lay outside the gene matches. CDR3 DNA: TGTGCCAGCAGCTTTACAACAGGGGTAGAGACCCAGTACTTC. This encodes CASSFTTGVETQYF.

This rearrangement joins TRBV25-1 to TRBJ2-5, with TRBD2 matching 11 bases. Trimming removed 7 bases from V and 5 bases from J; junction bases left unmatched: 6. This CDR3 has 14 amino acids. CDR1 and CDR2 (germline): MGHDK, SYGVNS. The chain's CDR3 is CASNSGRAVETQYF. CDR3 coding DNA: TGTGCCAGCAATAGCGGGAGGGCCGTTGAGACCCAGTACTTC.

The rearrangement uses TRBV18 and TRBJ1-5; D is ambiguous. Germline values: CDR1 KGHSH, CDR2 LQKENI. The CDR3 spans 16 residues. The V end was cut by 0 bases, the J end by 2 bases, with 11 bases between. The CDR3 here is CASSPPSNLRNQPQHF. CDR3 sequence (DNA): TGTGCCAGCTCACCACCGAGCAATCTCCGCAATCAGCCCCAGCATTTT.

This chain links TRBV7-9 with TRBJ1-2, with D possibly TRBD1 on 5 matching bases. The germline V gene has CDR1 SEHNR and CDR2 FQNEAQ (reference sequence). Trimming took 1 base from V and 10 from J, leaving 19 bases between them. CDR3 length equals 15 residues. CDR3 region: CASSLEYGDSAPYTF. The DNA of the CDR3 is TGTGCCAGCAGCTTAGAGTATGGGGACTCCGCGCCCTACACCTTC.

The DNA of the CDR3 is TGTGCCAGTAGTATTACGGGGACAGGGGGGGTCTACGAGCAGTACTTC. Encoded protein: CASSITGTGGVYEQYF. The chain joins TRBV19 to TRBJ2-7; 11 bases are a match to TRBD1. This CDR3 has 16 amino acids. The germline gives CDR1 LNHDA, CDR2 SQIVND (reference sequence). Germline trimming cut 3 bases from V and 3 bases from J; bases unmatched to any gene: 7.

This chain joins TRBV29-1 and TRBJ1-4, with no clear D. This CDR3 is 13 amino acids long. Trimming pared 3 bases from V and 4 bases from J, leaving 9 bases between. Germline V gene data show CDR1 as SQVTM and CDR2 as ANQGSEA. In DNA, the CDR3 is TGCAGCGTTGAGTCGCGGAATAATGAAAAACTGTTTTTT. Amino acids: CSVESRNNEKLFF.

The J gene is TRBJ1-5, the V gene TRBV27; no definite D call. This CDR3 is built from 14 residues. V was trimmed by 5 bases and J by 0 bases, leaving 8 bases between them. Germline V gives CDR1 MNHEY, CDR2 SMNVEV (reference sequence). CDR3 in amino acids: CASSKSYSNQPQHF. CDR3 DNA: TGTGCCAGCAGTAAATCCTATAGCAATCAGCCCCAGCATTTT.

The V call is TRBV6-1, the J call TRBJ1-4; 7 bases match TRBD1. The trim removed 3 bases at V and 7 bases at J, leaving 5 bases unmatched. The V gene's germline CDR1 is MNHNS and CDR2 SASEGT. The CDR3 contains 14 residues. CDR3 coding DNA: TGTGCCAGCAGTGACCCAGGGGGGAGTGAAAAACTGTTTTTT. Translated, it gives CASSDPGGSEKLFF.

This rearrangement joins TRBV18 to TRBJ2-1; D possibly corresponds to TRBD2 (5 bases). The V end lost 7 bases, the J end lost 8 bases, and 18 bases lay between the germline ends. CDR3 length equals 14 residues. The germline gives CDR1 KGHSH, CDR2 LQKENI. The CDR3 here is CASYLTGPEDEQFF. In DNA form, the CDR3 reads TGTGCCAGCTACCTAACTGGCCCGGAGGATGAGCAGTTCTTC.

This clone was found a few times. The chain recombines TRBV4-1 with TRBJ1-4; TRBD1 agrees at 10 bases. The CDR3 sequence is 14 residues long. The trim removed 0 bases at V and 10 bases at J, leaving 2 bases unmatched. The germline CDR1 and CDR2 sequences are MGHRA and YSYEKL. The CDR3 reads CASSQETGGRKLFF. Written as DNA, the CDR3 is TGCGCCAGCAGCCAAGAGACAGGGGGCCGAAAACTGTTTTTT.

This clone was counted once. The chain couples TRBV25-1 to TRBJ1-4; D perhaps matches TRBD1 (6 bases). Per the germline V gene, CDR1 is MGHDK and CDR2 is SYGVNS. The CDR3 is made up of 13 amino acids. The V gene lost 2 bases and the J gene lost 5 bases, with 6 bases spanning the gap. The CDR3 is CASSETGNEKLFF. CDR3 DNA sequence: TGTGCCAGCAGTGAAACAGGGAATGAAAAACTGTTTTTT.

The chain carries TRBV5-4 and TRBJ2-4, with 7 bases aligning to TRBD2. The CDR3 spans 16 residues. CDR1 and CDR2 from the germline V gene are SGHNT and YYREEE (reference sequence). Trimming took 4 bases from V and 0 from J; bases not matched to a gene: 7. The CDR3, as DNA: TGTGCCAGCAGCCAAGCTAGCGGACTAGCCAAAAACATTCAGTACTTC. This translates into CASSQASGLAKNIQYF. Using reference TRBV5-4 and TRBJ2-4 for the parts outside the CDR3, the full variable domain is ETGVTQSPTHLIKTRGQQVTLRCSSQSGHNTVSWYQQALGQGPQFIFQYYREEENGRGNFPPRFSGLQFPNYSSELNVNALELDDSALYLCASSQASGLAKNIQYFGAGTRLSVL.